Here is one T cell receptor beta chain with its context. For each CDR3 protein, TCRdb gives one entry from its re-call of the 5' RACE reads, without DNA. The table lists more than 85,000 distinct CDR3 sequences. The sample originates from a study of monozygotic twins with inflammatory bowel disease. The germline V gene has CDR1 SGHAT and CDR2 FQNNGV. The CDR3 loop spans 15 amino acids. Sample: blood. The V and J genes are TRBV11-2 and TRBJ2-7; TCRdb proposes TRBD1, but this gene call is untestable without DNA. The origin of this receptor is a human donor with ulcerative colitis or Crohn's disease, or a healthy co-twin of an affected twin (not recorded which). CDR3 region: CASSILGTPSYEQYF.